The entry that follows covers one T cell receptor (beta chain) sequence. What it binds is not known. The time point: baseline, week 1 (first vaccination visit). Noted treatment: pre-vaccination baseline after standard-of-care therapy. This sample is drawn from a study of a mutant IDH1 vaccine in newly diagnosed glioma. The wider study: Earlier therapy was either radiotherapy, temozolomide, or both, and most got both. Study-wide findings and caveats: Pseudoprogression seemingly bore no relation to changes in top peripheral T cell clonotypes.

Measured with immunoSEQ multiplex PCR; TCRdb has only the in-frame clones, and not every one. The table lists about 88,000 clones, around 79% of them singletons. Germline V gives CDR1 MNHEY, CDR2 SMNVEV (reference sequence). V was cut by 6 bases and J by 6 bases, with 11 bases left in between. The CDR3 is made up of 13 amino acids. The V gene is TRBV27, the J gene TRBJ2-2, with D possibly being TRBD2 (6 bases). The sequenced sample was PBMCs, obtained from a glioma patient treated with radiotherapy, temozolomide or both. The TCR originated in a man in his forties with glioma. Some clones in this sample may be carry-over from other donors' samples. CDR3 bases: TGTGCCAGCAGGGTTTGGGGGGCCGGGGAGCTGTTTTTT. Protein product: CASRVWGAGELFF.